These T cell receptor beta chains were read from a single sample in a study of T cell responses to AZD1222 COVID-19 vaccine. The data were produced by immunoSEQ multiplex PCR, yet TCRdb's version contains in-frame clones alone and is incomplete. The table shows some 110,000 clones, with about 91% occurring only once. The sample here was peripheral blood, taken 28 days after the second AZD1222 dose. Every receptor here comes from an adult who received the AZD1222 COVID-19 vaccine. Both conserved end residues are part of each CDR3. A D gene is named only where the DNA matches it firmly. Expanded clones are given a class, and other clones once, few, many or no size at all.

TRBJ1-1,.,.,15,TRBV7-6,CASSRTTVMNTEAFF,TGTGCCAGCAGCCGAACTACAGTCATGAACACTGAAGCTTTCTTT
TRBJ1-2,TRBD1,.,16,TRBV7-7,CASSLWTGLPKHGYTF,TGTGCCAGCAGCTTGTGGACAGGCCTCCCTAAACATGGCTACACCTTC
TRBJ1-3,.,once,14,TRBV15,CATSRDQAGNTIYF,TGTGCCACCAGCAGAGACCAGGCTGGAAACACCATATATTTT
TRBJ1-1,.,.,13,TRBV6-5,CASRPGRNTEAFF,TGTGCCAGCAGACCTGGACGGAACACTGAAGCTTTCTTT
TRBJ1-2,TRBD1,.,14,TRBV5-6,CASSFVGQGVGYTF,TGTGCCAGCAGCTTCGTGGGACAGGGGGTTGGCTACACCTTC
TRBJ2-2,.,.,13,TRBV28,CASSPNPGGELFF,TGTGCCAGCAGCCCGAACCCAGGAGGGGAGCTGTTTTTT
TRBJ2-3,.,.,16,TRBV30,CAWKYLARGLRDTQYF,TGTGCCTGGAAGTATCTTGCGAGGGGACTTAGGGATACGCAGTATTTT
TRBJ2-5,TRBD2,once,17,TRBV7-2,CASSLIIAGVRGETQYF,TGTGCCAGCAGCTTAATAATAGCGGGAGTGAGGGGAGAGACCCAGTACTTC
TRBJ1-4,.,.,14,TRBV7-2,CASSPQTGREKLFF,TGTGCCAGCAGCCCCCAAACAGGGAGGGAAAAACTGTTTTTT
TRBJ2-7,.,once,15,TRBV4-2,CASSPRQVPSYEQYF,TGTGCCAGCAGCCCCAGACAGGTGCCTTCCTACGAGCAGTACTTC
TRBJ1-5,.,.,15,TRBV19,CASSIDRQGNQPQHF,TGTGCCAGTAGTATAGATCGGCAGGGCAATCAGCCCCAGCATTTT
TRBJ1-2,.,few,13,TRBV7-9,CASSLELFYGYTF,TGTGCCAGCAGCTTAGAGCTATTCTATGGCTACACCTTC
TRBJ2-1,.,.,13,TRBV4-3,CASSQDRAGEQFF,TGCGCCAGCAGCCAAGATCGAGCTGGAGAGCAGTTCTTC
TRBJ2-7,.,.,18,TRBV18,CASSQGVRSGAAPGEQYF,TGTGCCAGCTCCCAAGGGGTCCGGTCGGGGGCCGCGCCGGGGGAGCAGTACTTC
TRBJ1-2,TRBD1,.,15,TRBV19,CASIPGGASSQGYTF,TGTGCCAGTATCCCAGGGGGCGCTTCCAGTCAAGGCTACACCTTC
TRBJ1-4,.,.,16,TRBV27,CASSLGLGGRREKLFF,TGTGCCAGCAGTCTAGGACTGGGGGGCAGGAGGGAAAAACTGTTTTTT
TRBJ1-1,.,once,15,TRBV19,CASSTTWAGSTEAFF,TGTGCCAGTAGTACCACCTGGGCAGGGAGTACTGAAGCTTTCTTT
TRBJ2-1,TRBD2,.,16,TRBV6-2/TRBV6-3,CASSYAISGSRREQFF,TGTGCCAGCAGTTACGCTATTAGCGGGAGTCGTCGTGAGCAGTTCTTC
TRBJ2-7,.,.,17,TRBV10-2,CASSEARTRPPVGEQYF,TGCGCCAGCAGTGAAGCGAGGACGCGTCCACCAGTGGGGGAGCAGTACTTC
TRBJ1-1,.,.,15,TRBV6-5,CASSTPSQARGEAFF,TGTGCCAGCAGTACCCCCTCACAGGCTAGAGGGGAAGCTTTCTTT
TRBJ2-7,.,.,16,TRBV11-2,CASSLVRGRGSYEQYF,TGTGCCAGCAGCTTAGTAAGGGGACGCGGCTCCTACGAGCAGTACTTC
TRBJ2-1,.,.,12,TRBV10-1,CASSDRRNEQFF,TGCGCCAGCAGTGATCGGCGCAATGAGCAGTTCTTC
TRBJ1-4,.,.,15,TRBV28,CASSSSGASNEKLFF,TGTGCCAGCAGTTCATCAGGGGCCTCGAATGAAAAACTGTTTTTT
TRBJ1-2,.,.,13,TRBV12-3/TRBV12-4,CASSLTTGYGYTF,TGTGCCAGCAGTTTAACTACAGGCTATGGCTACACCTTC
TRBJ2-1,.,.,13,TRBV25-1,CASSEKPYNEQFF,TGTGCCAGCAGTGAAAAACCCTACAATGAGCAGTTCTTC
TRBJ1-2,.,.,18,TRBV28,CASSSKGYNSRVDYGYTF,TGTGCCAGCAGTTCAAAAGGTTATAACTCCAGGGTAGACTATGGCTACACCTTC
TRBJ2-5,.,.,15,TRBV14,CASSRDTGFRETQYF,TGTGCCAGCAGCCGAGACACAGGGTTTCGTGAGACCCAGTACTTC
TRBJ2-2,.,.,14,TRBV7-2,CASSSGAWGGELFF,TGTGCCAGCAGCTCCGGGGCCTGGGGCGGGGAGCTGTTTTTT
TRBJ2-2,.,.,16,TRBV5-1,CASSTNLAQNTGELFF,TGCGCCAGCAGCACCAACCTTGCGCAGAACACCGGGGAGCTGTTTTTT
TRBJ2-1,.,.,15,TRBV29-1,CSVDLRESGDNEQFF,TGCAGCGTTGATTTACGGGAGAGTGGGGACAATGAGCAGTTCTTC
TRBJ1-6,TRBD1,.,17,TRBV4-1,CASSPEDRISYNSPLHF,TGCGCCAGCAGCCCCGAGGACAGGATCTCCTATAATTCACCCCTCCACTTT
TRBJ2-1,TRBD2,.,16,TRBV9,CASSVEAGGTYNEQFF,TGTGCCAGCAGCGTAGAAGCGGGAGGGACCTACAATGAGCAGTTCTTC
TRBJ2-7,.,.,12,TRBV3-1/TRBV3-2,CASSQVAWEQYF,TGTGCCAGCAGCCAAGTGGCGTGGGAGCAGTACTTC
TRBJ2-7,.,.,16,TRBV6-5,CASSYPWSGAVSEQYF,TGTGCCAGCAGTTATCCGTGGAGTGGAGCGGTGTCCGAGCAGTACTTC
TRBJ2-7,TRBD1,.,14,TRBV7-2,CASSQTGPPYEQYF,TGTGCCAGCAGCCAGACAGGGCCACCTTACGAGCAGTACTTC
TRBJ1-2,.,.,13,TRBV7-2,CASTIQISYGYTF,TGTGCCAGCACAATACAGATTTCCTATGGCTACACCTTC
TRBJ2-1,.,.,11,TRBV27,CASSWLGEQFF,TGTGCCAGCAGTTGGTTGGGTGAGCAGTTCTTC
TRBJ2-7,.,once,15,TRBV19,CASSTYIGGTYEQYF,TGTGCCAGTAGCACTTATATCGGCGGGACCTACGAGCAGTACTTC
TRBJ1-2,.,few,15,TRBV7-2,CASSDRGGFAYGYTF,TGTGCCAGCAGCGATCGAGGGGGTTTCGCCTATGGCTACACCTTC
TRBJ2-7,.,.,14,TRBV7-2,CASSPSRTRLEQYF,TGTGCCAGCAGCCCCTCGAGGACCCGACTCGAGCAGTACTTC
TRBJ1-5,.,.,13,TRBV3-1/TRBV3-2,CASSQSLSPLIHF,TGTGCCAGCAGCCAAAGCCTAAGTCCCCTAATCCATTTT
TRBJ1-4,.,.,13,TRBV29-1,CSAGGSVGEKLFF,TGCAGCGCGGGGGGATCGGTAGGTGAAAAACTGTTTTTT
TRBJ2-3,.,.,15,TRBV6-2/TRBV6-3,CASSYGLGTSADYYF,TGTGCCAGCAGTTATGGATTGGGGACATCAGCCGATTACTATTTT
TRBJ2-7,TRBD2,.,15,TRBV6-1,CASSESTSGSGEQYF,TGTGCCAGCAGTGAATCAACTAGCGGTAGCGGCGAGCAGTACTTC
TRBJ1-4,TRBD1,.,14,TRBV14,CASSQGQGGEKLFF,TGTGCCAGCAGCCAGGGACAGGGTGGTGAAAAACTGTTTTTT
TRBJ2-5,.,.,11,TRBV28,CGTLFEETQYF,TGCGGGACATTGTTTGAAGAGACCCAGTACTTC
TRBJ2-1,TRBD1,.,15,TRBV7-3,CASSLDRGPGNEQFF,TGTGCCAGCAGCTTAGACAGGGGGCCCGGCAATGAGCAGTTCTTC
TRBJ1-2,.,.,14,TRBV5-4,CASSLGMTTYGYTF,TGTGCCAGCAGCTTGGGAATGACTACCTATGGCTACACCTTC
TRBJ2-2,TRBD2,.,16,TRBV7-2,CASSLNLAGNTGELFF,TGTGCCAGCAGCTTAAATCTAGCGGGAAACACCGGGGAGCTGTTTTTT
TRBJ1-4,TRBD1,.,15,TRBV27,CASRRQGLTNEKLFF,TGTGCCAGCAGGCGACAGGGGCTAACTAATGAAAAACTGTTTTTT
TRBJ1-2,.,.,16,TRBV28,CASSFPLGQNVYGYTF,TGTGCCAGCAGTTTCCCTCTAGGACAGAATGTATATGGCTACACCTTC
TRBJ1-1,.,.,15,TRBV7-3,CASSPRGHANTEAFF,TGTGCCAGCAGCCCTCGGGGGCATGCGAACACTGAAGCTTTCTTT
TRBJ2-2,.,.,15,TRBV11-2,CASSLGGVNTGELFF,TGTGCCAGCAGCTTAGGCGGGGTGAACACCGGGGAGCTGTTTTTT
TRBJ1-6,.,.,13,TRBV5-1,CASSSLQGQRLHF,TGCGCCAGCAGCTCCTTGCAGGGTCAACGTCTCCACTTT